This T cell receptor beta chain was profiled in a study of T cell responses to AZD1222 COVID-19 vaccine. This clone was detected once. The junction does not match germline at one end; this may be a read error. This CDR3 comprises 15 residues. Germline V gives CDR1 MDHEN, CDR2 SYDVKM. Clones were sequenced by immunoSEQ multiplex PCR, and TCRdb holds only the in-frame ones, with some missing. Of 110,000 to 150,000 clones listed, about 92% are singletons. The sequencing here drew on peripheral blood, taken 28 days after the second AZD1222 dose. This receptor was obtained from an adult who received the AZD1222 COVID-19 vaccine. The chain links TRBV28 to TRBJ2-2, with 10 bases aligning to TRBD2. In DNA, the CDR3 is TGTGCCAGCAGACCGGGACTAGCGAATACCGGGGAGCTGTTTTTT. Protein: CASRPGLANTGELFF.